A single sample gave rise to the 5 T cell receptor beta chains below, sequenced in a study of blood T cell repertoires in COVID-19. Only in-frame clones appear in the TCRdb table, and some are missing; sequencing was by immunoSEQ multiplex PCR. The sample lists 340,000 or so clones, 80% to 90% seen once, with 1% in the top ten. Sequencing was carried out using peripheral blood. These receptors originate from a man aged 50-59 years with active or convalescent COVID-19.

This chain joins TRBV9 and TRBJ1-2; D unresolved. The CDR3 is 13 amino acids. Trimming pared 4 bases from V and 0 bases from J, leaving 7 bases between. Germline CDR1 reads SGDLS; CDR2 reads YYNGEE. Written as DNA, the CDR3 is TGTGCCAGCAGCACAGATCCTAACTATGGCTACACCTTC. This sequence encodes CASSTDPNYGYTF.

This chain links TRBV28 with TRBJ1-6, with D possibly TRBD1 on 6 matching bases. Trimming removed 6 bases at V and 8 bases at J, with 11 bases between. This CDR3 region has 13 residues. CDR1 MDHEN and CDR2 SYDVKM come from the germline V gene. CDR3 amino acids: CASSRDTDSPLHF. In nucleotides, the CDR3 is TGTGCCAGCAGCCGGGACACTGATTCACCCCTCCACTTT.

The V and J genes are TRBV30 and TRBJ2-1, with a possible D match to TRBD2 (5 bases). This CDR3 spans 13 amino acids. Germline loops: CDR1 GTSNPN, CDR2 SVGIG (reference sequence). V lost 2 bases and J 4 bases, leaving 9 bases between the germline ends. The CDR3 coding sequence is TGTGCCTGGAGTCCCGGGGTTTACAATGAGCAGTTCTTC. It is translated as CAWSPGVYNEQFF. The full variable domain, rest sourced from reference TRBV30 and TRBJ2-1, is SQTIHQWPATLVQPVGSPLSLECTVEGTSNPNLYWYRQAAGRGLQLLFYSVGIGQISSEVPQNLSASRPQDRQFILSSKKLLLSDSGFYLCAWSPGVYNEQFFGPGTRLTVL.

This chain uses TRBV28 with TRBJ2-3; possibly TRBD1 for D (6 bases). The CDR3 extends over 16 amino acids. The V gene lost 2 bases and the J gene lost 0 bases, with 12 bases spanning the gap. Germline CDR1 reads MDHEN; CDR2 reads SYDVKM. The chain's CDR3 is CASSLTRGYSTDTQYF. The CDR3 nucleotides read TGTGCCAGCAGTTTAACCAGGGGCTATAGCACAGATACGCAGTATTTT.

The V gene is TRBV5-8, the J gene TRBJ1-1, with 11 positions matching TRBD1. V gave up 8 bases and J gave up 5 bases; unmatched junction bases: 5. The CDR3 spans 13 residues. In germline, CDR1 is SGHTS, CDR2 YDEGEE. For the CDR3, the DNA is TGTGCCAGAAGGGACAGGGGGAAGACTGAAGCTTTCTTT. This translates into CARRDRGKTEAFF.